This T cell receptor (beta chain) was obtained from a study of regulatory T cells in long-lasting Graves disease. V was trimmed by 3 bases and J by 5 bases, leaving 11 bases between them. Germline V gene data show CDR1 as SQVTM and CDR2 as ANQGSEA. This CDR3 is built from 13 residues. Specified time point: newly diagnosed GD, antithyroid drugs for less than 3 months. The authors made the TCR library using RNA they extracted from PBMCs. With iRepertoire HTBI primers and Arm-PCR of CDR3 regions, TCR beta libraries were built. TCRdb called the multiplex PCR reads again in MiXCR, with one record for every CDR3 protein. The sample contains 370,000 or so distinct CDR3 sequences, 15% to 20% of which appear only once. This clonotype came up a few times. This sample was also put to use in a study of T cells in Graves' hyperthyroidism and ophthalmopathy. That source notes: Ophthalmopathy and stable hyperthyroidism were separated by a 13 V-J model.

This specimen was peripheral blood mononuclear cells (PBMCs), taken at new diagnosis, from a patient treated with antithyroid drugs. The genes are TRBV29-1 and TRBJ1-5, with D maybe TRBD1 (5 bases). The clonotype comes from a woman aged 18-29 years with Graves disease. CDR3 sequence: CSVEGTPDQPQHF. The CDR3 DNA is TGCAGCGTTGAGGGGACCCCGGATCAGCCCCAGCATTTT.